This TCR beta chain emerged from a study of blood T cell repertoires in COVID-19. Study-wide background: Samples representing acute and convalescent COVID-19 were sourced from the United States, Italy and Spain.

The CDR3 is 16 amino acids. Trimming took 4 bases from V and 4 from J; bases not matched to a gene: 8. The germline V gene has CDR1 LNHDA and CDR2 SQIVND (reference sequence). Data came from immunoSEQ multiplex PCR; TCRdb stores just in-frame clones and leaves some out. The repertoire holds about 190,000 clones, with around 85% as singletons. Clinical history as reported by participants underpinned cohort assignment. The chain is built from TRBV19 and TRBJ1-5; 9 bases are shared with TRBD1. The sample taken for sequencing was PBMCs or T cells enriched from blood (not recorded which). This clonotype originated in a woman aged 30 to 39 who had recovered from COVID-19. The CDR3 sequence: CASSRGTGILNQPQHF. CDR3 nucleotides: TGTGCCAGTAGTAGAGGGACAGGGATTCTGAATCAGCCCCAGCATTTT.